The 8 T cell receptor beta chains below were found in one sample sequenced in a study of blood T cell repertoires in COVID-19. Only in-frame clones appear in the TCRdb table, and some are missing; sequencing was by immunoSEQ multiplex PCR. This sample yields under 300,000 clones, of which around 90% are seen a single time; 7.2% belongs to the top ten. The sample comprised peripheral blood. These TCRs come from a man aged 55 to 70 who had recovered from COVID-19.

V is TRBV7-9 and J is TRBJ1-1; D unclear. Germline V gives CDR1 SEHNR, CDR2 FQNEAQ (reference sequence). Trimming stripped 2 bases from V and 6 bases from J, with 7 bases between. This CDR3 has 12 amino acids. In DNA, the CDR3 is TGTGCCAGCAGCTTACCTAGCGCTGAAGCTTTCTTT. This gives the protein CASSLPSAEAFF.

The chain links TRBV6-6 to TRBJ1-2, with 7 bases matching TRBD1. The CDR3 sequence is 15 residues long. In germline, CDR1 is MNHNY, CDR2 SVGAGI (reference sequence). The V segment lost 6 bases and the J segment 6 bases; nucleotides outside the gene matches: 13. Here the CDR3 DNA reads TGTGCCAGCAGAACCCACTTAGAGGGGGCAAATGGCTACACCTTC. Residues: CASRTHLEGANGYTF.

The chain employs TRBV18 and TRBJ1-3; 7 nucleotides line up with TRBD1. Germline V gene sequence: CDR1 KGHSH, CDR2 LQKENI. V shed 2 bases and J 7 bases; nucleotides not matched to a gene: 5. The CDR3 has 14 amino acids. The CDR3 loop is CASSPGTDGNTIYF. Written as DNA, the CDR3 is TGTGCCAGCTCACCAGGGACAGATGGCAACACCATATATTTT. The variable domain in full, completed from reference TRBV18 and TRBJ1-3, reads NAGVMQNPRHLVRRRGQEARLRCSPMKGHSHVYWYRQLPEEGLKFMVYLQKENIIDESGMPKERFSAEFPKEGPSILRIQQVVRGDSAAYFCASSPGTDGNTIYFGEGSWLTVV.

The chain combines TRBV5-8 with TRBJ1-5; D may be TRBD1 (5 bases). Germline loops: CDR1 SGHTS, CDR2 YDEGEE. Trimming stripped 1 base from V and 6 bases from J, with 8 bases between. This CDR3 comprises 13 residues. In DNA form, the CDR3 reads TGTGCCAGCAGCTTGTTCAGGGTTCAGCCCCAGCATTTT. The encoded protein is CASSLFRVQPQHF.

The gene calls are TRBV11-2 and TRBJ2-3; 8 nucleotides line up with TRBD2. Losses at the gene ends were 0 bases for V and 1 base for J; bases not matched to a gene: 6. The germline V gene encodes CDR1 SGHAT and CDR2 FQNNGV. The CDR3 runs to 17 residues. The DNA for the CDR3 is TGTGCCAGCAGCTTAGAGGTGTTAGCGGGGCGCACAGATACGCAGTATTTT. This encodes CASSLEVLAGRTDTQYF.

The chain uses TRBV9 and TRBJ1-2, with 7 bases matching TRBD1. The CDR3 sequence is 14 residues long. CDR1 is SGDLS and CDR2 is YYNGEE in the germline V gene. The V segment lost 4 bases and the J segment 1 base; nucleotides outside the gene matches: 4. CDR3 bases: TGTGCCAGCAGCCTGGGACAGAATAACTATGGCTACACCTTC. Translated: CASSLGQNNYGYTF.

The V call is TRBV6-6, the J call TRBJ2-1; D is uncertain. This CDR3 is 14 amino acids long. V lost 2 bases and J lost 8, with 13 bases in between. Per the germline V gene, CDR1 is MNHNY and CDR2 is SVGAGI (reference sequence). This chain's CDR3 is CASSYPSRNDEQFF. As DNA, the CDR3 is TGTGCCAGCAGTTACCCCTCGAGGAACGATGAGCAGTTCTTC.

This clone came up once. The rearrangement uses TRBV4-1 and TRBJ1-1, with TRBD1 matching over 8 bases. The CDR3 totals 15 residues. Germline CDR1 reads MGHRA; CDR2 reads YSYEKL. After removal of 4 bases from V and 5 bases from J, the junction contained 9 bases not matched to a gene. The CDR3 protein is CASSLRTGRETEAFF. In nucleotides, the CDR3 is TGCGCCAGCAGCCTGAGGACAGGGAGAGAGACTGAAGCTTTCTTT.